One T cell receptor beta chain is described in this entry. The antigen is not known. These data belong to a study of beta chain features in type 1 diabetes. Study overall: Similarity in age, gender and cell yields was seen between patients and healthy donors.

The authors reverse transcribed all of the isolated RNA, so sequencing captured expressed TCRB transcripts. The data were produced by immunoSEQ multiplex PCR, yet TCRdb's version contains in-frame clones alone and is incomplete. Of 500,000 to 700,000 clones listed, less than 20% are singletons. Study observations and caveats: Significant though moderate, a shortening of TCRB CDR3s appeared in all four CD4+ subsets of Type 1 diabetes patients.

It was via CD45RO/CCR7/CD25/CD127/CD95/CD27 that CD4+ naive, central memory, regulatory and stem cell-like memory cells were sorted. The CDR3 extends over 14 amino acids. The junction had 5 bases not matched to a gene; V was cut back by 4 bases and J by 7 bases. Germline V lookup: CDR1 SGHDN, CDR2 FVKESK. This chain joins TRBV14 and TRBJ2-2; TRBD1 aligns across 8 bases. This TCR was sampled from a young man in good health. Sequencing used naive CD4+ T cells from blood. CDR3 nucleotide sequence: TGTGCCAGCAGCCTGGACAGGGCATTCGGGGAGCTGTTTTTT. Its protein product is CASSLDRAFGELFF.